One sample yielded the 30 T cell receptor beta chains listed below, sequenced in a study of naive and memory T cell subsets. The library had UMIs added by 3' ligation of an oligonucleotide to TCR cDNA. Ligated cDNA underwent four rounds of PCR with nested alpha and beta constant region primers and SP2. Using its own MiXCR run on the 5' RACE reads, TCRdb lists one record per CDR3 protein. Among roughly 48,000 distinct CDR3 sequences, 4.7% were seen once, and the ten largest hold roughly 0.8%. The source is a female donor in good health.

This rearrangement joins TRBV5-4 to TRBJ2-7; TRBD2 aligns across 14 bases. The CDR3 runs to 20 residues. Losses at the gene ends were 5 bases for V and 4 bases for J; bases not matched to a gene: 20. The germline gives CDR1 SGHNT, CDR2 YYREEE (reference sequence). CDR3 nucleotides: TGTGCCAGCAGTCCTTCCCACACCGGGACTAGCGGGAGAAGTGTTTACGAGCAGTACTTC. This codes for CASSPSHTGTSGRSVYEQYF.

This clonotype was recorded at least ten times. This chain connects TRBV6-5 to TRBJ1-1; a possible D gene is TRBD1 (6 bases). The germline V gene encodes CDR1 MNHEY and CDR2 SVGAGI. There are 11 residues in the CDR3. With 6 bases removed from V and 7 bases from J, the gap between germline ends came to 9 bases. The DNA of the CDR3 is TGTGCCAGCAGGACAGGAGTTGAAGCTTTCTTT. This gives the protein CASRTGVEAFF.

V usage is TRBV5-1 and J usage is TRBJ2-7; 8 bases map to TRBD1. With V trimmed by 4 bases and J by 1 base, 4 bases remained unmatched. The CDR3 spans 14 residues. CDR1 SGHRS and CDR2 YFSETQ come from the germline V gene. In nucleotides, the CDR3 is TGCGCCAGCAGCGACCGGGACAGGTCCTACGAGCAGTACTTC. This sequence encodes CASSDRDRSYEQYF.

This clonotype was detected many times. The CDR3 bases are TGTGCCAGCGGAACAGGGGGCGTCTCTGGGGCCAACGTCCTGACTTTC. This encodes CASGTGGVSGANVLTF. The chain employs TRBV6-2 or TRBV6-3 and TRBJ2-6; 9 positions match TRBD1. Trimming removed 8 bases from V and 0 bases from J; junction bases left unmatched: 5. The CDR3 totals 16 residues. From germline, CDR1 is MNHEY and CDR2 SVGEGT.

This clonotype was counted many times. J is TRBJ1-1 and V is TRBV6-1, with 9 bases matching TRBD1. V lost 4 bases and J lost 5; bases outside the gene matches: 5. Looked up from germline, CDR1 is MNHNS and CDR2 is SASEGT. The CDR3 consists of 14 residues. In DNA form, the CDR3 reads TGTGCCAGCAGTGGTGACAGGGGGTGGACTGAAGCTTTCTTT. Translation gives CASSGDRGWTEAFF.

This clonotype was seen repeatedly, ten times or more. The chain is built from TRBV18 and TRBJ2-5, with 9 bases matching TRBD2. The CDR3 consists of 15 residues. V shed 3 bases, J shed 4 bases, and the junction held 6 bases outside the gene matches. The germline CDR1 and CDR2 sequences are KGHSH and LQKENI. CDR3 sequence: CASSPIGTSSETQYF. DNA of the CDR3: TGTGCCAGCTCACCCATCGGGACTAGCTCAGAGACCCAGTACTTC.

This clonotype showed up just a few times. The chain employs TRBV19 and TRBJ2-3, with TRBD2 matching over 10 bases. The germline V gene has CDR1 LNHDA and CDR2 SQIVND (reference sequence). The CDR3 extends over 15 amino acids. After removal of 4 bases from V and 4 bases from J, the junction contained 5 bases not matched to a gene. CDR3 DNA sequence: TGTGCCAGTAGTACGCCTAGCGGGAGAGCAGATACGCAGTATTTT. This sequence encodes CASSTPSGRADTQYF.

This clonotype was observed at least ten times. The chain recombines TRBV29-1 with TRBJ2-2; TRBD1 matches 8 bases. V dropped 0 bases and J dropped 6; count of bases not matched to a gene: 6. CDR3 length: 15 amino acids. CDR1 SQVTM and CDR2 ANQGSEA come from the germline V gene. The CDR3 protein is CSVEDRQGIAGELFF. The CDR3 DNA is TGCAGCGTTGAAGATCGACAGGGGATTGCCGGGGAGCTGTTTTTT.

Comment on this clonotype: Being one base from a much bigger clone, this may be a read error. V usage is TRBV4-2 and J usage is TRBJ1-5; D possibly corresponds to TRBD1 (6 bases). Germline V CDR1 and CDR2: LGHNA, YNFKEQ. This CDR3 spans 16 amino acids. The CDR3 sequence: CVSSQEGHNRNQPQHF. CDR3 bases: TGTGTCAGCAGCCAGGAGGGACACAACCGGAATCAGCCCCAGCATTTT.

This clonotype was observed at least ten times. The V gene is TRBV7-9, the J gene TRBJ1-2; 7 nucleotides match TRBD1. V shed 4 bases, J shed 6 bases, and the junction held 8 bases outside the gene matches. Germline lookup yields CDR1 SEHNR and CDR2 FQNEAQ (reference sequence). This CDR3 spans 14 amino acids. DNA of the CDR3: TGTGCCAGCAGCTCCAACACAGGGGTCCATGGCTACACCTTC. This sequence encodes CASSSNTGVHGYTF.

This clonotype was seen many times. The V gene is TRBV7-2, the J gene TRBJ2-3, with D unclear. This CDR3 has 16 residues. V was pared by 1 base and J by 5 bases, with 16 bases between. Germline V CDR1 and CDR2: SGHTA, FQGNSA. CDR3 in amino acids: CASSLVGAMVVDTQYF. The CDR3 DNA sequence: TGTGCCAGCAGCTTAGTGGGCGCGATGGTAGTAGATACGCAGTATTTT.

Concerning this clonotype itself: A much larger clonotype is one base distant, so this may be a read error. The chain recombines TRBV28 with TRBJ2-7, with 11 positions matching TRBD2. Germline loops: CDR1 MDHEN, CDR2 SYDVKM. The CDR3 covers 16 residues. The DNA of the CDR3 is TGTACCAGCACCGAGCACTCTAGCGGGAGGACTCTCGAGCAGTACTTC. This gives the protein CTSTEHSSGRTLEQYF.

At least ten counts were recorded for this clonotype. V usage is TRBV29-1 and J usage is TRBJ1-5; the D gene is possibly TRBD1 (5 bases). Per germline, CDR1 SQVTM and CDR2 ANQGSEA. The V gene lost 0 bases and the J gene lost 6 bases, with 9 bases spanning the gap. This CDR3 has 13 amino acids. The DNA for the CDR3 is TGCAGCGTTGAAGATCGGGGGGGTCAGCCCCAGCATTTT. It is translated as CSVEDRGGQPQHF.

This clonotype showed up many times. The CDR3 bases are TGTGCCAGCAGTTTATCCCCAGGGGGCTACGAGCAGTACTTC. Its protein product is CASSLSPGGYEQYF. The V gene is TRBV28, the J gene TRBJ2-7; TRBD1 matches at 7 bases. Looked up from germline, CDR1 is MDHEN and CDR2 is SYDVKM. Germline trimming cut 1 base from V and 3 bases from J; bases unmatched to any gene: 3. The CDR3 is 14 residues long.

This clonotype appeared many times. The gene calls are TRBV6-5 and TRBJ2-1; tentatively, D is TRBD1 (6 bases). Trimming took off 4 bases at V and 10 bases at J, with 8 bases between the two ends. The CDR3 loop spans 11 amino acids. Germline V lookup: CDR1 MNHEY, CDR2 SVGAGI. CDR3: CASSFGTEQFF. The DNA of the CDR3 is TGTGCCAGCAGTTTTGGGACAGAGCAGTTCTTC.

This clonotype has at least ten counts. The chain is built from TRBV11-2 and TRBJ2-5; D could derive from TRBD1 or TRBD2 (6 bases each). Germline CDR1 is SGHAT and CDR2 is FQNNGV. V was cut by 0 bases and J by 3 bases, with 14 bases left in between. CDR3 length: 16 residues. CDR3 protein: CASSLEGRRDKETQYF. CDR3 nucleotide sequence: TGTGCCAGCAGCTTAGAGGGAAGGCGGGACAAAGAGACCCAGTACTTC.

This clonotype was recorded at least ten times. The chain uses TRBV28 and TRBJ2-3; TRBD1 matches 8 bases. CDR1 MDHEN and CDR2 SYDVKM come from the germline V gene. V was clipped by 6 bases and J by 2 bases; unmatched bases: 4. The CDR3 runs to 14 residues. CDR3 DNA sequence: TGTGCCAGCAGAACGGGACAGGTCACAGATACGCAGTATTTT. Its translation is CASRTGQVTDTQYF.

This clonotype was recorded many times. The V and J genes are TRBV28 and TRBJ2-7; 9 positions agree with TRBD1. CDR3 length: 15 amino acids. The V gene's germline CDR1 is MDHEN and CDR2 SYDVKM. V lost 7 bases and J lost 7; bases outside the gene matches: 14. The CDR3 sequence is CASIYDRTGAMEQYF. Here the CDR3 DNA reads TGTGCCAGCATTTATGATAGGACAGGGGCGATGGAGCAGTACTTC.

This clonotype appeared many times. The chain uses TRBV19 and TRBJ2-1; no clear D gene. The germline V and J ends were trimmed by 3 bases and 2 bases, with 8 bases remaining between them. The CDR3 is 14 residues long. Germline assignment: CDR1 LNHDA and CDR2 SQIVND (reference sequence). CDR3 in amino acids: CASSISVTYNEQFF. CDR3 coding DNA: TGTGCCAGTAGTATTTCGGTCACCTACAATGAGCAGTTCTTC.

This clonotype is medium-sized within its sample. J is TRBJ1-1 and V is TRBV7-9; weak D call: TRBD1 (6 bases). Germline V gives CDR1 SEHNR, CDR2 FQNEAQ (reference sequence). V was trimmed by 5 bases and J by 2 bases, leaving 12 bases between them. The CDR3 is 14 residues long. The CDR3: CASSQQGSNTEAFF. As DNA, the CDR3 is TGTGCCAGCAGCCAACAGGGTAGCAACACTGAAGCTTTCTTT.

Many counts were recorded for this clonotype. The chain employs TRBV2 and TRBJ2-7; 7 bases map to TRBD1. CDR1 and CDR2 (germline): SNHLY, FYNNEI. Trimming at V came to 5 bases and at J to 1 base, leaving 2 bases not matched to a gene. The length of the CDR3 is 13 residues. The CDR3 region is CASSPDRSYEQYF. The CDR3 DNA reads TGTGCCAGCAGTCCGGACAGGTCCTACGAGCAGTACTTC.

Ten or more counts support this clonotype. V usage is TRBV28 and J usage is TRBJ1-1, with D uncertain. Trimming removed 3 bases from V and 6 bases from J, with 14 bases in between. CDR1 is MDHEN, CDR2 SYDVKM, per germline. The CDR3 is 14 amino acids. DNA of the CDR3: TGTGCCAGCAGTTTTCCAAGGGTTCAAGCTGAAGCTTTCTTT. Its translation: CASSFPRVQAEAFF.

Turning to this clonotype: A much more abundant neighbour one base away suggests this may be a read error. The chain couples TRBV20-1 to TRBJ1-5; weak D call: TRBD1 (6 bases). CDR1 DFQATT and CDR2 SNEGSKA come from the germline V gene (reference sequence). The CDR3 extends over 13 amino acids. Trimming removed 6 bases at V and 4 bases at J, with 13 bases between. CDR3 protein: CSATGIGNQPQHF. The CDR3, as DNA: TGCAGTGCAACAGGGATAGGGAATCAGCCCCAGCATTTT.

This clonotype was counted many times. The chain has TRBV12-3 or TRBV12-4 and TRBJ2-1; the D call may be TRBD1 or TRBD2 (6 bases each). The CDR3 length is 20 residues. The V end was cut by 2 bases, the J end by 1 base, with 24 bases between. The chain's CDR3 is CASSLRGGPRGQGSYNEQFF. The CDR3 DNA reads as TGTGCCAGCAGTTTACGCGGAGGTCCCCGGGGGCAGGGTTCCTACAATGAGCAGTTCTTC.

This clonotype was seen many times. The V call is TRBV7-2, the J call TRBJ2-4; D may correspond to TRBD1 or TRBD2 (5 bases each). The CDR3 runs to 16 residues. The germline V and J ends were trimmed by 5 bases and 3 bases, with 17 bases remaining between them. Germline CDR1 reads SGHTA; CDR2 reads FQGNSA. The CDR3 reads CASSPGTVDYKNIQYF. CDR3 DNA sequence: TGTGCCAGCAGCCCTGGGACCGTTGATTACAAAAACATTCAGTACTTC.

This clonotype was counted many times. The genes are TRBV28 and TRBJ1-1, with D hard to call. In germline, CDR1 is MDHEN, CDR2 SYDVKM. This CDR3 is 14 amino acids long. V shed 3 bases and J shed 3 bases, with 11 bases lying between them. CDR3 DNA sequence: TGTGCCAGCAGTTTGTCGAGGCTAGACACTGAAGCTTTCTTT. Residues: CASSLSRLDTEAFF.

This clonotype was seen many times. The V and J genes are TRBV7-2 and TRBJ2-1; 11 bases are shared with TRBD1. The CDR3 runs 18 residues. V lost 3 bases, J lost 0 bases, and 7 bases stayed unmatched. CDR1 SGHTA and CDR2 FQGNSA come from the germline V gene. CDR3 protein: CASSFSRDRGSSYNEQFF. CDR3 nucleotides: TGTGCCAGCAGCTTTTCCCGGGACAGGGGGAGCTCCTACAATGAGCAGTTCTTC.

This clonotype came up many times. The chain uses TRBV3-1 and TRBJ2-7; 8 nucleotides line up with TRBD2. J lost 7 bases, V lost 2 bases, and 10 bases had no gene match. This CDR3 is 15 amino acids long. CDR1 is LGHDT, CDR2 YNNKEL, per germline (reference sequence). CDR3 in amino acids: CASSQRRAGAREQYF. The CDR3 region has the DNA TGTGCCAGCAGCCAAAGGCGAGCGGGAGCAAGAGAGCAGTACTTC.

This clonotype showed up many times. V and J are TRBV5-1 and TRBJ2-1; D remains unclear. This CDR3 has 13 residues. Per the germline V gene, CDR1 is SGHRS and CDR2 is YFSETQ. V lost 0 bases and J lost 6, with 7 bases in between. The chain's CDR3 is CASSLAASNEQFF. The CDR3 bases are TGCGCCAGCAGCTTGGCCGCGAGCAATGAGCAGTTCTTC.

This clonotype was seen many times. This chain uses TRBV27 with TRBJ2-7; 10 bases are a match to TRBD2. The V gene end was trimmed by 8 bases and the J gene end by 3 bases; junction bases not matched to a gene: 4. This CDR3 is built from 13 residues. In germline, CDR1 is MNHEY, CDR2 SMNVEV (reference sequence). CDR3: CASGGLARYEQYF. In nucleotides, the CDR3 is TGTGCCAGCGGGGGACTAGCGCGCTACGAGCAGTACTTC.